The entry that follows covers one T cell receptor (beta chain) sequence. Its antigen is still unknown. This may be a read error, as it is one base from a much larger clone. The entry originates in a study of tumor-infiltrating lymphocytes in primary liver carcinoma. Overall study: Stage T1-T3 N0M0 and a size of about 4.2 to 11 cm characterized the tumors. Study results and caveats: There was no comparison of CD4+ and CD8+ repertoires, as samples were bulk unsorted. Tumor-adjacent and tumor-blood pairs overlapped less than tumor region pairs did. Significantly larger top-250-clone fractions were found in tumors than in blood (p = 0.039).

Total RNA (about 500 ng) served as template for TCR beta cDNA synthesis primed by a constant-region primer. Libraries of TCR beta came from three nested multiplex PCR rounds with slightly modified ARM-PCR. The first two PCR rounds used TRBV1-TRBV30 forward primers with a C-beta reverse primer, approximately 11 cycles each. TCRdb fed the multiplex PCR reads into MiXCR, producing one record per CDR3 protein. The data hold about 310,000 distinct CDR3 sequences, with 65% observed a single time. This CDR3 is built from 16 residues. Germline loops: CDR1 SGHDT, CDR2 YYEEEE. The blood RNA (from unsorted whole blood) was obtained, and germline DNA was also extracted.

This TCR was sampled from a man aged 35 to 55 with primary liver carcinoma and hepatitis B virus infection. Sequencing input: peripheral blood. The chain links TRBV5-6 to TRBJ1-5; D unresolved. In nucleotides, the CDR3 is TGTGCCAGCAGCTTGAGTAACGTTGGAAGCATTCAGCCCCAGCATTTT. Translating it yields CASSLSNVGSIQPQHF.